One sample yielded the 8 T cell receptor beta chains listed below, sequenced in a study of cytomegalovirus exposure and HLA in healthy donors. PCR primers comprised 60 Vbeta and 13 Jbeta primers. Assay: immunoSEQ multiplex PCR; the TCRdb copy retains only in-frame clones and omits some. The sample's table shows 100,000 to 150,000 clones. What was sequenced was PBMCs. The receptors were gathered from a man aged 25-45 years in good health and CMV-seronegative.

J is TRBJ1-3 and V is TRBV27, with a tentative D call TRBD1 (6 bases). V lost 5 bases to trimming and J lost 3 bases, with 17 bases between them. The CDR3 runs 16 residues. Germline lookup yields CDR1 MNHEY and CDR2 SMNVEV (reference sequence). Here the CDR3 reads CASSRGGQGFGNTIYF. CDR3 nucleotide sequence: TGTGCCAGCAGTCGTGGGGGCCAGGGATTTGGAAACACCATATATTTT.

CDR3 sequence (DNA): TGTGCCAGCAGTGAAGCGGGCCGGGACAGGGACAGACAGCCCCAGCATTTT. Its translation: CASSEAGRDRDRQPQHF. The V and J genes are TRBV2 and TRBJ1-5; 9 bases fit TRBD1. The CDR3 extends over 17 amino acids. Germline V CDR1 and CDR2: SNHLY, FYNNEI. The V and J ends lost 0 bases and 7 bases, in that order; junction bases with no gene match: 10.

This chain joins TRBV18 and TRBJ1-1, with 7 bases that match TRBD1. V lost 3 bases, J lost 0 bases, and 1 base stayed unmatched. This CDR3 region has 14 residues. Germline-derived CDR1 and CDR2 are KGHSH and LQKENI. The CDR3 DNA follows: TGTGCCAGCTCACCCAGGGGGGTGAACACTGAAGCTTTCTTT. This translates into CASSPRGVNTEAFF.

V gene TRBV6-1 combines with J gene TRBJ1-2; 8 nucleotides align to TRBD1. V gave up 3 bases and J gave up 0 bases; unmatched junction bases: 12. Germline CDR1 MNHNS, CDR2 SASEGT. The CDR3 consists of 18 residues. The CDR3 DNA reads as TGTGCCAGCAGTGACCCTCAACAGGGGGGGGTTTCTAACTATGGCTACACCTTC. Translated, it gives CASSDPQQGGVSNYGYTF.

This sequence joins TRBV27 and TRBJ2-7; no reliable D call. V shed 5 bases and J shed 0 bases, with 11 bases lying between them. Germline V gene lookup returns CDR1 MNHEY and CDR2 SMNVEV (reference sequence). The CDR3 length is 14 residues. The DNA for the CDR3 is TGTGCCAGCAGTCGTGGGCAAATCTCCTACGAGCAGTACTTC. Protein sequence: CASSRGQISYEQYF.

This chain joins TRBV4-1 and TRBJ2-7, with 7 bases identical to TRBD1. Per the germline V gene, CDR1 is MGHRA and CDR2 is YSYEKL. The CDR3 sequence is 15 residues long. V trimming: 1 base; J trimming: 0 bases; junction bases outside the gene matches: 3. The CDR3 protein is CASSQVTGDSYEQYF. CDR3 bases: TGCGCCAGCAGCCAAGTTACAGGGGACTCCTACGAGCAGTACTTC.

The J gene is TRBJ2-5, the V gene TRBV7-6, with 8 bases aligning to TRBD1. Looked up from germline, CDR1 is SGHVS and CDR2 is FNYEAQ. V shed 5 bases and J 2 bases; nucleotides not matched to a gene: 7. This CDR3 spans 15 amino acids. The CDR3 loop is CASSEQGGLQETQYF. The CDR3 DNA sequence: TGTGCCAGCAGCGAACAGGGGGGATTACAAGAGACCCAGTACTTC.

This chain links TRBV19 with TRBJ2-7, with D perhaps TRBD2 (6 bases). In germline, CDR1 is LNHDA, CDR2 SQIVND (reference sequence). The CDR3 consists of 11 residues. The CDR3, as DNA: TGTGCTGGGAGGACCCCCTACGAGCAGTACTTC. Its protein is CAGRTPYEQYF.